The T cell receptor beta chain described here comes from a study of blood T cells in healthy people across ages. About the study: With template switching, about one barcoded beta molecule was captured per two T cells.

The study, taken as a whole, reports: Observed TCR beta diversity showed a strong correlation with the percentage of naive T cells as measured by flow cytometry.

CDR3 length: 13 residues. After removal of 4 bases from V and 9 bases from J, the junction contained 8 bases not matched to a gene. CDR1 and CDR2 from the germline V gene are SNHLY and FYNNEI. This clonotype appeared once. Its antigen is undetermined. Combining a sample-barcoded 5' primer with a J-beta primer mix, a second PCR ran for about 7 to 12 cycles. TCRdb passed the 5' RACE reads through MiXCR, listing each CDR3 protein once. The profile covers a few hundred thousand distinct CDR3 sequences, with 50% to 60% appearing a single time and under 65% taken by the ten largest. This clonotype was sampled from a man between 60 and 70 years old in good health. The material sequenced was blood. The rearrangement uses TRBV2 and TRBJ2-7; TRBD2 agrees at 8 bases. The DNA of the CDR3 is TGTGCCAGCAGTGTACTAGCGGACCTCGGGCAGTACTTC. Translation: CASSVLADLGQYF.